The T cell receptor (beta chain) described here comes from a study of cytomegalovirus exposure and HLA in healthy donors. Looking at the study overall: Findings of an earlier analysis included some 120 million unique TCR beta sequences from some 180 million T cells. Clustering assigned about 80% of the roughly 430 genotyped donors to the Caucasian-associated ancestry cluster. Study-wide results and caveats: A link between a missense DCLRE1C variant and TCR beta V- and J-gene trimming emerged from a later analysis. TCR beta V segments were, for the most part, productive about 90% or about 30% of the time in an earlier analysis.

Vbeta (60) and Jbeta (13) primers were used in the PCR. Some clones are missing from TCRdb's copy, which holds only in-frame ones; the method was immunoSEQ multiplex PCR. The table shows about 120,000 clones, with 17% occurring only once. This clone was counted between two and nine times. Its specificity is unknown. The CDR3 runs 16 residues. From germline, CDR1 is PRHDT and CDR2 FYEKMQ (reference sequence). V was cut by 5 bases and J by 2 bases, with 18 bases left in between. This sequence originates from a female donor in good health and CMV-seropositive. J is TRBJ1-2 and V is TRBV13; D ambiguous. Sequenced sample: PBMCs. The DNA of the CDR3 is TGTGCCAGCAGCCTACGCGTGGGCAGGTCCAACTATGGCTACACCTTC. It yields the protein CASSLRVGRSNYGYTF. Full variable domain (missing parts from reference TRBV13 and TRBJ1-2): AAGVIQSPRHLIKEKRETATLKCYPIPRHDTVYWYQQGPGQDPQFLISFYEKMQSDKGSIPDRFSAQQFSDYHSELNMSSLELGDSALYFCASSLRVGRSNYGYTFGSGTRLTVV.